Below, 11 T cell receptor beta chains from the same sample are listed, as sequenced in a study of blood T cell repertoires in COVID-19. The table came from immunoSEQ multiplex PCR; TCRdb's copy has only in-frame clones and leaves some out. The data hold around 40,000 clones, with around 87% observed a single time. Input material: peripheral blood. Receptors were obtained from a man in his fifties or sixties with active or convalescent COVID-19.

The V gene is TRBV6-1, the J gene TRBJ1-4, with no clear D. This CDR3 comprises 15 residues. Trimming stripped 1 base from V and 7 bases from J, with 13 bases between. Germline CDR1 and CDR2: MNHNS and SASEGT. Written as DNA, the CDR3 is TGTGCCAGCAGTGAAGGGGCAGGTGGAGGTGAAAAACTGTTTTTT. It codes for CASSEGAGGGEKLFF.

This chain uses TRBV11-3 with TRBJ2-2, with 12 positions matching TRBD1. Germline V gives CDR1 SGHNT, CDR2 YENEEA. This CDR3 has 18 residues. V shed 3 bases, J shed 5 bases, and the junction held 10 bases outside the gene matches. The CDR3 sequence is CASSFTGTGGFRTGELFF. The CDR3 region has the DNA TGTGCCAGCAGCTTCACCGGGACAGGGGGCTTTCGGACCGGGGAGCTGTTTTTT.

The chain's CDR3 is CASSLALGQPPHF. The CDR3 DNA reads as TGTGCCAGCAGTTTAGCGCTTGGACAGCCACCGCATTTT. The genes are TRBV12-3 or TRBV12-4 and TRBJ1-5, with a weak D call TRBD1 (6 bases). The CDR3 contains 13 residues. V gave up 0 bases and J gave up 15 bases, with 15 bases separating them.

This chain links TRBV7-9 with TRBJ2-7; 7 nucleotides match TRBD1. Germline loops: CDR1 SEHNR, CDR2 FQNEAQ (reference sequence). CDR3 length equals 14 residues. Trimming at V came to 6 bases and at J to 2 bases, leaving 7 bases not matched to a gene. The CDR3 DNA sequence: TGTGCCAGCAGTCCTAGACAGGGTCCCTACGAGCAGTACTTC. Translation: CASSPRQGPYEQYF.

This sequence joins TRBV7-3 and TRBJ1-2, with D unresolved. V lost 2 bases, J lost 3 bases, and 19 bases lay in between. Germline V lookup: CDR1 SGHTA, CDR2 FQGTGA. The CDR3 runs to 17 residues. DNA for the CDR3: TGTGCCAGCAGCTTAGTGAGGGCGAGGGAGGTGGACTATGGCTACACCTTC. Amino acid sequence: CASSLVRAREVDYGYTF.

The CDR3 loop reads CASSLDRGGYTF. The CDR3 DNA reads as TGTGCCAGCAGTTTAGACAGGGGAGGCTACACCTTC. The chain links TRBV12-3 or TRBV12-4 to TRBJ1-2; 7 nucleotides match TRBD1. Trimming at V came to 1 base and at J to 8 bases, leaving 1 base not matched to a gene. The CDR3 is made up of 12 amino acids.

The chain links TRBV18 to TRBJ2-4; no firm D call. The CDR3 contains 14 residues. V lost 0 bases and J 4 bases, leaving 7 bases between the germline ends. CDR1 and CDR2 from the germline V gene are KGHSH and LQKENI. For the CDR3, the DNA is TGTGCCAGCTCACCACCGGGCACTAAAAACATTCAGTACTTC. It encodes CASSPPGTKNIQYF. The complete variable domain, with remaining parts taken from reference TRBV18 and TRBJ2-4, reads NAGVMQNPRHLVRRRGQEARLRCSPMKGHSHVYWYRQLPEEGLKFMVYLQKENIIDESGMPKERFSAEFPKEGPSILRIQQVVRGDSAAYFCASSPPGTKNIQYFGAGTRLSVL.

The chain uses TRBV10-2 and TRBJ1-2, with 9 bases identical to TRBD1. The germline CDR1 and CDR2 sequences are WSHSY and SAAADI. V trimming: 9 bases; J trimming: 4 bases; junction bases outside the gene matches: 6. The CDR3 contains 13 residues. The CDR3 reads CASKDRGSYGYTF. In DNA, the CDR3 is TGCGCCAGTAAGGACAGGGGTAGCTATGGCTACACCTTC.

The J gene is TRBJ2-6, the V gene TRBV5-1, with D possibly TRBD2 on 5 matching bases. This CDR3 spans 15 amino acids. Germline-derived CDR1 and CDR2 are SGHRS and YFSETQ. Trimming removed 0 bases from V and 2 bases from J, with 6 bases in between. The CDR3: CASSLGGPGANVLTF. As DNA, the CDR3 is TGCGCCAGCAGCTTGGGAGGGCCTGGGGCCAACGTCCTGACTTTC. Full variable domain (outside the CDR3, taken from reference TRBV5-1 and TRBJ2-6): KAGVTQTPRYLIKTRGQQVTLSCSPISGHRSVSWYQQTPGQGLQFLFEYFSETQRNKGNFPGRFSGRQFSNSRSEMNVSTLELGDSALYLCASSLGGPGANVLTFGAGSRLTVL.

The rearrangement links TRBV5-6 to TRBJ1-1; tentative D call: TRBD1 (6 bases). The CDR3 has 14 amino acids. Trimming cost V 4 bases and J 3 bases, with 13 bases left between them. Germline V lookup: CDR1 SGHDT, CDR2 YYEEEE. The CDR3 is CASSIGGRDTEAFF. CDR3 DNA: TGTGCCAGCAGCATAGGGGGGAGGGACACTGAAGCTTTCTTT.

This chain uses TRBV5-4 with TRBJ2-7; 8 positions match TRBD2. Trimming took 4 bases from V and 2 from J; bases not matched to a gene: 8. CDR1 and CDR2 from the germline V gene are SGHNT and YYREEE (reference sequence). The CDR3 is 15 residues long. CDR3 protein: CASSRGGTRAYEQYF. CDR3 nucleotides: TGTGCCAGCAGCCGGGGGGGGACCAGGGCCTACGAGCAGTACTTC.